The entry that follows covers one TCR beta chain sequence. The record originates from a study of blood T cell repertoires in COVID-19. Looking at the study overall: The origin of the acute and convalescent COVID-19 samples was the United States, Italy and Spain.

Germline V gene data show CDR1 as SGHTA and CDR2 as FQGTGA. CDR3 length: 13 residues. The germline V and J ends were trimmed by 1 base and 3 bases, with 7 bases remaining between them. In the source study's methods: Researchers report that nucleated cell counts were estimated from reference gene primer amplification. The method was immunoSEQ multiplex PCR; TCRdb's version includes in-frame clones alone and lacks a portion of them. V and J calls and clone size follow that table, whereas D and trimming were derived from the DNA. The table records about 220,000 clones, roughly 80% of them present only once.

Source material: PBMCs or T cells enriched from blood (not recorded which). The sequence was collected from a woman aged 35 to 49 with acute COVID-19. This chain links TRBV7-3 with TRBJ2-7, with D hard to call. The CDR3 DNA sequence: TGTGCCAGCAGCTTAAACGGTCTCTACGAGCAGTACTTC. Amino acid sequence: CASSLNGLYEQYF.